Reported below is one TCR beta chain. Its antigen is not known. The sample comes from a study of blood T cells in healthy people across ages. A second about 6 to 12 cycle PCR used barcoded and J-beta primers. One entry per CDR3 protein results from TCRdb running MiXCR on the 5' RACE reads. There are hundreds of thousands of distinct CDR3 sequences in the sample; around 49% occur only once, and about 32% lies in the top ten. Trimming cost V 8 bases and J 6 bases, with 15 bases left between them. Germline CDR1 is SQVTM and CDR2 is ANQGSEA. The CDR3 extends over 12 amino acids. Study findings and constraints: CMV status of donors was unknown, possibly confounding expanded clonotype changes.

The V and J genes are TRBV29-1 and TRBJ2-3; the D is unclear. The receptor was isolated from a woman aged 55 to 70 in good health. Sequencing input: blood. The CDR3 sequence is CSCGPRQDTQYF. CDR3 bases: TGCAGCTGTGGGCCGCGCCAGGATACGCAGTATTTT.